This is a list of T cell receptor beta chains from one sample in a study of identical twins. Each CDR3 protein gets one entry after TCRdb re-called the 5' RACE reads with MiXCR. The sample holds roughly 470,000 distinct CDR3 sequences, 13% to 15% seen once. Separately, the same data were catalogued under a study of yellow fever vaccine responses in identical twins.

Sequenced input: CD4+ T cells sorted from blood. These receptors came from a woman in her late teens or twenties in good health. Each CDR3 is given with its conserved first and last residue. The D gene is left open where the match is weak. Where a row states a size, it is once, few, many or the class of an expanded clone; other rows omit it.

>TRBD2|TRBJ2-7|TRBV9|few
TGTGCCAGCAGCGTAGAGCCTAGCGGGGACTACGAGCAGTACTTC
CASSVEPSGDYEQYF
>NA|TRBJ2-6|TRBV7-2|NA
TGTGCCAGCAGCTCTCGTCCCAGGGGTACCGGGGCCAACGTCCTGACTTTC
CASSSRPRGTGANVLTF
>NA|TRBJ2-1|TRBV4-3|NA
TGCGCCAGCAGCCAAGATCTAATACTTCACAATGAGCAGTTCTTC
CASSQDLILHNEQFF
>NA|TRBJ2-2|TRBV5-1|few
TGCGCCAGCAAAGGGGACGCCCGAGACACCGGGGAGCTGTTTTTT
CASKGDARDTGELFF
>NA|TRBJ2-7|TRBV28|few
TGTGCCAGCAGCCCACCCAGGGCAGGGGCAGGTTCCTACGAGCAGTACTTC
CASSPPRAGAGSYEQYF
>NA|TRBJ2-5|TRBV7-2|many
TGTGCCAGCAGCCCCCTGATGGGGGAGACCCAGTACTTC
CASSPLMGETQYF
>TRBD1|TRBJ1-5|TRBV6-2/TRBV6-3|few
TGTGCCAGCAGTTTTCCAACCAGGGGGCTAGGCAATCAGCCCCAGCATTTT
CASSFPTRGLGNQPQHF
>TRBD2|TRBJ2-2|TRBV5-1|few
TGCGCCAGCAGCTTGGATGTAGCGGGGGCGGCCGGGGAGCTGTTTTTT
CASSLDVAGAAGELFF
>NA|TRBJ1-2|TRBV20-1|NA
TGCAGTGCTAGAGCTGACACCCTCGGTAACTATGGCTACACCTTC
CSARADTLGNYGYTF
>TRBD1|TRBJ2-7|TRBV6-5|few
TGTGCCAGCAGTTCCCCCGGGACAGGGTTCAACGAGCAGTACTTC
CASSSPGTGFNEQYF
>NA|TRBJ2-7|TRBV6-6|many
TGTGCCAGCAGTTACTCTTTACGGTACGAGCAGTACTTC
CASSYSLRYEQYF
>NA|TRBJ2-2|TRBV5-1|NA
TGCGCCAGCAGCTCTCAGGTACAGGGATTGAACACCGGGGAGCTGTTTTTT
CASSSQVQGLNTGELFF
>NA|TRBJ2-3|TRBV24-1|many
TGTGCCACCAGTGACCCCGGACAGACCGACACAGATACGCAGTATTTT
CATSDPGQTDTDTQYF
>TRBD1|TRBJ1-1|TRBV24-1|few
TGTGCCACCAGTGTTGGGGACAGGGGAAGATCTTTCTTT
CATSVGDRGRSFF
>NA|TRBJ2-2|TRBV9|few
TGTGCCAGCGCCCCAGGAGGGTCCGGGGAGCTGTTTTTT
CASAPGGSGELFF
>NA|TRBJ1-1|TRBV12-3/TRBV12-4|NA
TGTGCCAGCATTTTTACGGTGAACACTGAAGCTTTCTTT
CASIFTVNTEAFF
>TRBD2|TRBJ2-3|TRBV4-3|NA
TGCGCCAGCAGCCAAGATCTTCACCAGCGGGAGGGCACAGATACGCAGTATTTT
CASSQDLHQREGTDTQYF
>NA|TRBJ2-1|TRBV5-1|few
TGCGCCAGCAGCTTGGTAGCAGGGATCGTGGATGAGCAGTTCTTC
CASSLVAGIVDEQFF
>NA|TRBJ1-1|TRBV12-3/TRBV12-4|few
TGTGCCAGCAGTTTCGGGCAGCTAATGAACACTGAAGCTTTCTTT
CASSFGQLMNTEAFF
>TRBD2|TRBJ2-1|TRBV7-8|many
TGTGCCAGCAGCTACGGGACTAGCGGGATCGGGGAGCAGTTCTTC
CASSYGTSGIGEQFF
>NA|TRBJ2-2|TRBV11-2|NA
TGTGCCAGCAGCCCTCCCTTAGGCCAAGGGCGAGGAAACACCGGGGAGCTGTTTTTT
CASSPPLGQGRGNTGELFF
>TRBD1|TRBJ1-4|TRBV15|few
TGTGCCACCAGCAGCAGACAGGGCCCAGATGAAAAACTGTTTTTT
CATSSRQGPDEKLFF
>NA|TRBJ2-5|TRBV4-2|NA
TGTGCCAGCAGCCAAGATTCTTTGGGGGGGCTTGAGACCCAGTACTTC
CASSQDSLGGLETQYF
>NA|TRBJ1-6|TRBV6-1|NA
TGTGCCAGCAGACCCAGGGTTGGTTTTTCACCCCTCCACTTT
CASRPRVGFSPLHF
>NA|TRBJ2-2|TRBV6-2/TRBV6-3|few
TGTGCCAGCAGTTACATCCGACGAGGGGAGCTGTTTTTT
CASSYIRRGELFF
>TRBD1|TRBJ2-5|TRBV9|many
TGTGCCAGCAGCGGGGGACAGGGGGCTATGGAGACCCAGTACTTC
CASSGGQGAMETQYF
>TRBD1|TRBJ2-7|TRBV5-1|few
TGCGCCAGCAGCTTGGAGTGGACAGGGCCCTACGAGCAGTACTTC
CASSLEWTGPYEQYF
>NA|TRBJ2-5|TRBV28|many
TGTGCCAGCAGTATACAGGGCTTCCAAGAGACCCAGTACTTC
CASSIQGFQETQYF
>TRBD2|TRBJ2-3|TRBV3-1|few
TGTGCCAGCAGCCAAGATGTCGGGGGAGGGCCCACAGATACGCAGTATTTT
CASSQDVGGGPTDTQYF
>NA|TRBJ2-1|TRBV7-2|many
TGTGCCAGCAGCTTGAATAGAGACAATGAGCAGTTCTTC
CASSLNRDNEQFF
>NA|TRBJ2-2|TRBV5-1|many
TGCGCCAGCAGTTGGGGTGGAAACACCGGGGAGCTGTTTTTT
CASSWGGNTGELFF
>NA|TRBJ1-4|TRBV12-3/TRBV12-4|NA
TGTGCCAGCAACATTGGGGGTGAAAAACTGTTTTTT
CASNIGGEKLFF
>NA|TRBJ2-3|TRBV7-2|NA
TGTGCCAGCACCTCAGGGGGGTTCACAGATACGCAGTATTTT
CASTSGGFTDTQYF
>TRBD2|TRBJ2-4|TRBV18|NA
TGTGCCAGCTCACCAGATAGCGGGCGGGGCAAAAACATTCAGTACTTC
CASSPDSGRGKNIQYF
>NA|TRBJ2-5|TRBV5-5|NA
TGTGCCAGCAGCTTGGCCAGAGGGTCGCAAGAGACCCAGTACTTC
CASSLARGSQETQYF
>NA|TRBJ2-7|TRBV6-5|few
TGTGCCAGCAGTTACCCCCCTACGACCTTCAGATACGAGCAGTACTTC
CASSYPPTTFRYEQYF
>NA|TRBJ2-5|TRBV21-1|few
TGTGCCAGCACCAGTCTTGAGGAGAGAGAGACCCAGTACTTC
CASTSLEERETQYF
>TRBD2|TRBJ2-7|TRBV12-3/TRBV12-4|NA
TGTGCCAGCAGTCCTAGCGGGAGTATTTTGGAGCAGTACTTC
CASSPSGSILEQYF
>TRBD2|TRBJ2-4|TRBV28|NA
TGTGCCAGCAGTTTCGACCATCTAGCGGGGGGGGCTGCCAAAAACATTCAGTACTTC
CASSFDHLAGGAAKNIQYF
>NA|TRBJ2-4|TRBV7-9|NA
TGTGCCAGCAGCTTAGTGGGCCGCAACATTCAGTACTTC
CASSLVGRNIQYF
>NA|TRBJ2-2|TRBV18|few
TGTGCCAGCTCCCGAAGTCCACCGGGGACCGGGGAGCTGTTTTTT
CASSRSPPGTGELFF
>NA|TRBJ1-1|TRBV11-2|NA
TGTGCCAGCAGCTTAAGGTCCCTGGGGCAGGGGGCTTTCTTT
CASSLRSLGQGAFF
>NA|TRBJ2-5|TRBV18|NA
TGTGCCAGCTCACCACCGTCACGCCAAGAGACCCAGTACTTC
CASSPPSRQETQYF